The sequence of this T cell receptor beta chain was determined in a study of T cells in localized non-small cell lung cancer. General study results and limits: In adjacent lung, a median about 54 of the top 100 tumor clones were found. Uninvolved adjacent lung had more T cell clonality than any other tissue, topping tumor. Because sequencing included only one region (of the tumor), heterogeneity remains possible. Longer overall survival was associated with a higher density of T cells in the blood.

Clones were read by immunoSEQ multiplex PCR, and TCRdb kept only the in-frame ones, dropping some. The sample records about 76,000 clones, less than 85% being singletons. The CDR3 is made up of 15 amino acids. V was clipped by 1 base and J by 2 bases, with 12 bases between them. Germline CDR1 and CDR2: SGHRS and YFSETQ. About this clone itself: Its antigen is still unknown.

This TCR was sampled from a female donor of 60 years or more with stage I lung adenocarcinoma. The J gene is TRBJ1-2, the V gene TRBV5-1, with a weak D call TRBD1 (5 bases). Sequencing was performed on peripheral blood, taken before any cancer treatment. As DNA, the CDR3 is TGCGCCAGCAGCTTGACCGAATGGGACAACTATGGCTACACCTTC. It translates to CASSLTEWDNYGYTF.